Listed below are T cell receptor beta chains from one sample, sequenced in a study of shared clonotypes between healthy human individuals. Generated by immunoSEQ multiplex PCR, the TCRdb table keeps only in-frame clones and is missing some. The sample lists millions of clones, approximately 93% seen once, with approximately 0.4% in the top ten. The specimen sequenced was naive CD4+ T cells from PBMCs. The origin of the receptors is a man aged 18 to 30 in good health. Some clones in this sample may be carry-over from other donors' samples. Each CDR3 is given with its conserved first and last residue. The D gene is left open where the match is weak. The size field is filled for only some rows; it gives once, few, many or a size class.

j_call d_call clone_size v_call cdr3_aa cdr3_nt
TRBJ1-1 - - TRBV6-5 CASRKTGTVGTEAFF TGTGCCAGCAGAAAAACAGGGACGGTGGGCACTGAAGCTTTCTTT
TRBJ1-2 TRBD1 - TRBV4-2 CASSQPGTGTIAHTF TGTGCCAGCAGCCAACCCGGGACAGGGACAATTGCCCACACCTTC
TRBJ1-2 - - TRBV11-2 CASSLDLWSTINYGYTF TGTGCCAGCAGCTTAGATCTTTGGTCAACGATTAACTATGGCTACACCTTC
TRBJ1-5 - few TRBV28 CATEDPGLNQPQHF TGTGCCACTGAAGACCCAGGGCTCAATCAGCCCCAGCATTTT
TRBJ1-3 - - TRBV7-2 CASSLLGRAASGNTIYF TGTGCCAGCAGCTTATTGGGTAGGGCAGCTTCTGGAAACACCATATATTTT
TRBJ1-2 TRBD1 - TRBV9 CASSVVAGGAYGYTF TGTGCCAGCAGCGTAGTGGCAGGGGGCGCCTATGGCTACACCTTC
TRBJ2-1 TRBD1 once TRBV11-2 CASSLGDRFSRDDEQFF TGTGCCAGCAGCTTAGGGGACAGATTTTCCAGGGATGATGAGCAGTTCTTC
TRBJ1-4 TRBD1 - TRBV6-1 CASSGGQANEKLFF TGTGCCAGCAGTGGAGGACAGGCGAATGAAAAACTGTTTTTT
TRBJ2-1 - - TRBV9 CASSVGSQGKREQFF TGTGCCAGCAGCGTAGGTTCACAGGGAAAAAGGGAGCAGTTCTTC
TRBJ1-5 TRBD1 - TRBV28 CASSSDRVNQPQHF TGTGCCAGCAGCTCGGACAGGGTTAATCAGCCCCAGCATTTT
TRBJ1-1 - - TRBV9 CASSVGGNLDTEAFF TGTGCCAGCAGCGTAGGGGGGAATTTGGACACTGAAGCTTTCTTT
TRBJ2-2 - - TRBV7-9 CASSLSPNTGELFF TGTGCCAGCAGCTTAAGTCCGAACACCGGGGAGCTGTTTTTT
TRBJ1-1 TRBD1 - TRBV7-9 CASSPGQAMNTEAFF TGTGCCAGCAGCCCCGGACAGGCGATGAACACTGAAGCTTTCTTT
TRBJ2-4 TRBD1 - TRBV11-2 CASSLTGGMDIQYF TGTGCCAGCAGCTTGACAGGGGGGATGGACATTCAGTACTTC
TRBJ1-4 - - TRBV10-3 CAKRKGMINEKLFF TGTGCCAAACGGAAGGGCATGATTAATGAAAAACTGTTTTTT
TRBJ2-1 TRBD2 once TRBV6-1 CASELRERNEQFF TGTGCCAGCGAGTTGCGGGAGCGGAATGAGCAGTTCTTC
TRBJ1-1 - - TRBV28 CASSLTERAAFF TGTGCCAGCAGTTTGACGGAGCGTGCGGCTTTCTTT
TRBJ2-5 - - TRBV7-6 CASSVNSGSQETQYF TGTGCCAGCAGCGTTAACTCAGGGAGCCAAGAGACCCAGTACTTC
TRBJ2-1 - - TRBV10-1 CASSEFSYNEQFF TGCGCCAGCAGTGAGTTCTCCTACAATGAGCAGTTCTTC
TRBJ1-1 TRBD1 - TRBV27 CASSSPIRQGAHTEAFF TGTGCCAGCAGTTCCCCTATCCGCCAGGGGGCTCACACTGAAGCTTTCTTT
TRBJ2-7 TRBD2 - TRBV7-3 CASSASGGPEQYF TGTGCCAGCAGCGCATCGGGGGGGCCCGAGCAGTACTTC
TRBJ1-2 TRBD1 - TRBV28 CASSLNFGTGYGYTF TGTGCCAGCAGTTTAAATTTCGGGACAGGGTATGGCTACACCTTC
TRBJ2-5 TRBD2 once TRBV18 CASSSGTSGRLETQYF TGTGCCAGCTCATCTGGGACTAGCGGGAGATTGGAGACCCAGTACTTC
TRBJ2-1 - - TRBV10-3 CAISTTGQVYNEQFF TGTGCCATCAGTACTACGGGGCAGGTCTACAATGAGCAGTTCTTC
TRBJ2-2 - - TRBV27 CASSDLRDTGELFF TGTGCCAGCAGTGATCTCAGGGACACCGGGGAGCTGTTTTTT
TRBJ1-5 TRBD1 - TRBV10-1 CASSEGLDREPNQPQHF TGCGCCAGCAGTGAGGGGTTGGACAGGGAACCTAATCAGCCCCAGCATTTT
TRBJ2-3 TRBD2 - TRBV7-3 CASSLGTSRDTQYF TGTGCCAGCAGCCTCGGGACTAGCAGGGATACGCAGTATTTT
TRBJ1-2 TRBD1 - TRBV18 CASSPEQGGGYTF TGTGCCAGCTCACCGGAACAGGGGGGAGGCTACACCTTC
TRBJ2-7 - - TRBV7-3 CASTPDGLISYEQYF TGTGCCAGCACCCCGGACGGACTGATCTCCTACGAGCAGTACTTC
TRBJ2-5 - - TRBV2 CASRLMGVGQETQYF TGTGCCAGCAGGTTGATGGGGGTAGGGCAAGAGACCCAGTACTTC
TRBJ1-4 - once TRBV19 CASSIPGTTEKLFF TGTGCCAGTAGTATCCCAGGGACGACGGAAAAACTGTTTTTT
TRBJ1-2 TRBD1 - TRBV19 CASSSKSTGNYGYTF TGTGCCAGTAGTTCTAAGTCGACAGGGAACTATGGCTACACCTTC
TRBJ1-4 - - TRBV19 CASKFRKLFF TGTGCCAGTAAGTTCCGAAAACTGTTTTTT
TRBJ2-5 - - TRBV7-2 CASSLGPQETQYF TGTGCCAGCAGCTTAGGGCCCCAAGAGACCCAGTACTTC
TRBJ2-3 - once TRBV7-2 CASRQKGVQLDTQYF TGTGCCAGCAGACAAAAGGGGGTCCAATTGGATACGCAGTATTTT
TRBJ1-2 TRBD1 - TRBV28 CASSAYRGNYGYTF TGTGCCAGCAGTGCATACAGGGGTAACTATGGCTACACCTTC
TRBJ2-3 TRBD2 - TRBV4-2 CASSQGAGGSSTDTQYF TGTGCCAGCAGCCAAGGGGCGGGAGGATCTAGCACAGATACGCAGTATTTT
TRBJ2-4 - - TRBV7-2 CASSLWGTKNIQYF TGTGCCAGCAGCTTATGGGGGACCAAAAACATTCAGTACTTC
TRBJ1-5 TRBD1 - TRBV6-5 CASSLDRVSNQPQHF TGTGCCAGCAGTTTGGACAGGGTTAGCAATCAGCCCCAGCATTTT
TRBJ2-7 - few TRBV18 CASSRSPTGTGAREQYF TGTGCCAGCTCACGATCCCCAACAGGCACCGGGGCTCGCGAGCAGTACTTC
TRBJ2-1 TRBD2 once TRBV5-6 CASSSGLAGGQGQFF TGTGCCAGCAGCTCGGGACTAGCGGGAGGCCAGGGACAGTTCTTC
TRBJ2-5 TRBD2 - TRBV7-8 CASRISRAGVGTETQYF TGTGCCAGCAGGATCTCCCGAGCGGGAGTCGGTACGGAGACCCAGTACTTC
TRBJ2-1 TRBD2 - TRBV18 CASSPGSGRASNEQFF TGTGCCAGCTCACCTGGGAGCGGGAGGGCCAGCAATGAGCAGTTCTTC
TRBJ1-2 - - TRBV27 CASSSDIGNGYTF TGTGCCAGCAGTTCGGACATCGGAAATGGCTACACCTTC
TRBJ2-3 TRBD2 once TRBV27 CASNLRGVGTDTQYF TGTGCCAGCAACCTCCGGGGGGTCGGCACAGATACGCAGTATTTT
TRBJ2-3 - - TRBV6-5 CASSQGGAMDTQYF TGTGCCAGCAGTCAAGGCGGAGCAATGGATACGCAGTATTTT
TRBJ1-5 - - TRBV19 CASSRSRAYSNQPQHF TGTGCCAGTAGTCGCTCGAGAGCTTATAGCAATCAGCCCCAGCATTTT
TRBJ2-2 TRBD1 - TRBV7-3 CASSLFSGGTGELFF TGTGCCAGCAGCTTATTTTCAGGGGGCACCGGGGAGCTGTTTTTT
TRBJ2-1 TRBD2 - TRBV7-3 CASSLQRDGAYNEQFF TGTGCCAGCAGCTTGCAGCGGGATGGCGCCTACAATGAGCAGTTCTTC
TRBJ2-7 TRBD2 - TRBV18 CASSPQETSGYEQYF TGTGCCAGCTCACCACAGGAGACTAGCGGGTACGAGCAGTACTTC
TRBJ2-5 TRBD2 - TRBV28 CASYTGGETQYF TGTGCCAGCTATACGGGGGGAGAGACCCAGTACTTC
TRBJ1-5 - once TRBV5-5 CPALGQPQHF TGTCCCGCCCTGGGGCAGCCCCAGCATTTT
TRBJ2-7 - - TRBV5-1 CASSLSGDSYEQYF TGCGCCAGCAGCTTGTCGGGCGACTCCTACGAGCAGTACTTC
TRBJ1-2 TRBD1 - TRBV2 CASGGNRGNGYTF TGTGCCAGCGGCGGGAACAGGGGTAATGGCTACACCTTC
TRBJ2-7 - - TRBV27 CASSFLGTSSYEQYF TGTGCCAGCAGTTTCCTTGGGACGTCCTCCTACGAGCAGTACTTC
TRBJ2-3 - - TRBV7-3 CASSLTDTQYF TGTGCCAGCAGCTTGACAGATACGCAGTATTTT
TRBJ2-7 TRBD2 - TRBV6-1 CASRERDLYEQYF TGTGCCAGCAGGGAGCGGGATCTGTACGAGCAGTACTTC